One sample yielded the 6 T cell receptor beta chains listed below, sequenced in a study of radiation and T cells in renal cell carcinoma (dated by TCRdb to the early 2020s). Receptor amplification or capture employed the immunoSEQ multiplex PCR assay. Sourced from immuneACCESS, this table was stored by TCRdb with only in-frame sequences that have V and J called. A share of the clones is absent; for the studies checked, an unresolved V gene accounts for under half, and the remainder has no known explanation. The sample has 150,000 to 160,000 clones on record, about nine tenths of them singletons. The ten most abundant clones make up about an eighth of the sample. Per the publication, the time point label means: blood 2 weeks post-SBRT. The treatment or condition label, as the study defines it: 15 Gy SBRT to primary tumor, nephrectomy 4 weeks later. The material was blood, obtained from a patient whose treatment included radiotherapy and nephrectomy. The receptors come from a woman between 45 and 65 years old with renal cell carcinoma.

The V gene is TRBV4-2, the J gene TRBJ2-5; 8 bases agree with TRBD2. Per germline, CDR1 LGHNA and CDR2 YNFKEQ. Trimming removed 0 bases from V and 7 bases from J; junction bases left unmatched: 13. The CDR3 loop spans 17 amino acids. This CDR3 is CASSQEVTGGAGGTQYF. CDR3 coding DNA: TGTGCCAGCAGCCAAGAGGTTACCGGGGGGGCCGGGGGGACCCAGTACTTC.

This chain connects TRBV25-1 to TRBJ2-5; 7 bases align to TRBD2. Germline V gene sequence: CDR1 MGHDK, CDR2 SYGVNS. V shed 0 bases and J 3 bases; nucleotides not matched to a gene: 13. The CDR3 is made up of 18 amino acids. This chain's CDR3 is CASSEYRSQRGLEETQYF. The CDR3 DNA sequence: TGTGCCAGCAGTGAATATCGGAGTCAGCGGGGATTGGAAGAGACCCAGTACTTC.

Comment on this clone: An end of the junction does not agree with germline; a read error may underlie this. The chain joins TRBV7-7 to TRBJ2-7; tentative D call: TRBD2 (6 bases). CDR3 length equals 15 residues. Germline lookup yields CDR1 SSHAT and CDR2 FNYEAQ (reference sequence). The CDR3 region is CASSAGRDSSYEQYF. CDR3 DNA: TGTGCTAGCAGCGCCGGAAGGGACTCCTCCTACGAGCAGTACTTC.

The gene calls are TRBV2 and TRBJ2-3; 10 bases map to TRBD2. CDR1 SNHLY and CDR2 FYNNEI come from the germline V gene. J was trimmed by 5 bases and V by 4 bases; bases with no gene match: 3. The CDR3 runs 14 residues. The CDR3 region is CASSGGLAVDTQYF. In nucleotides, the CDR3 is TGTGCCAGCAGTGGTGGACTAGCGGTAGATACGCAGTATTTT.

This rearrangement joins TRBV4-1 to TRBJ1-3; 8 bases are shared with TRBD1. Germline CDR1 MGHRA, CDR2 YSYEKL. The V and J ends lost 4 bases and 0 bases, in that order; junction bases with no gene match: 5. The CDR3 loop spans 16 amino acids. The CDR3 here is CASSPWDRSSGNTIYF. CDR3 coding DNA: TGCGCCAGCAGCCCTTGGGACAGGAGCTCTGGAAACACCATATATTTT.

The chain couples TRBV15 to TRBJ1-6; D unclear. Germline V gene lookup returns CDR1 LNHNV and CDR2 YYDKDF (reference sequence). V was pared by 5 bases and J by 9 bases, with 8 bases between. This CDR3 region has 12 residues. The CDR3 sequence is CATSGLGSPLHF. Written as DNA, the CDR3 is TGTGCCACCAGCGGCCTGGGTTCACCCCTCCACTTT.